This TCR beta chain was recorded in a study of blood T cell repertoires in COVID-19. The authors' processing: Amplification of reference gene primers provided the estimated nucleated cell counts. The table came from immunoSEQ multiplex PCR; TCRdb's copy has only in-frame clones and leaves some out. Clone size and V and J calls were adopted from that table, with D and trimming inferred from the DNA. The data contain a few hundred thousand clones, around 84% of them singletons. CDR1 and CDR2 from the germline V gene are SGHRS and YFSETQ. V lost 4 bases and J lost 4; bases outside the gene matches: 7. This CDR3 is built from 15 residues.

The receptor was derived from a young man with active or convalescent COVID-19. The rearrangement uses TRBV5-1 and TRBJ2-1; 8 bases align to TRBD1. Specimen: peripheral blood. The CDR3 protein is CASSGGQARYNEQFF. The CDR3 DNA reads TGCGCCAGCAGCGGGGGACAGGCGCGTTACAATGAGCAGTTCTTC.